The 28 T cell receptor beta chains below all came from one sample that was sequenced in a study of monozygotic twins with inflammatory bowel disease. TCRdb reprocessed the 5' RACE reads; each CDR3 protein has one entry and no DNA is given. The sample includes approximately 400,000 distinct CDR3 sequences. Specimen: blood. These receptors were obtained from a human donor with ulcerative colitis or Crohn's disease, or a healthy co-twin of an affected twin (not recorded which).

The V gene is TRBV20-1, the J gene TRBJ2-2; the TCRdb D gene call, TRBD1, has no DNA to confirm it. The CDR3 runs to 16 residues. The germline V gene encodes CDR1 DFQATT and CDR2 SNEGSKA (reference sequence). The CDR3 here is CSARSGTGLFIGELFF.

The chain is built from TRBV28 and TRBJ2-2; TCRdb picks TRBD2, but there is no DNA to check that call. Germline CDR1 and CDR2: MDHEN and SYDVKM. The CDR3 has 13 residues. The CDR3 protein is CASSPASPGELFF.

The CDR3 here is CASSLEVGEQFF. This chain links TRBV4-3 with TRBJ2-1. The germline V gene has CDR1 LGHNA and CDR2 YSLEER. This CDR3 has 12 residues.

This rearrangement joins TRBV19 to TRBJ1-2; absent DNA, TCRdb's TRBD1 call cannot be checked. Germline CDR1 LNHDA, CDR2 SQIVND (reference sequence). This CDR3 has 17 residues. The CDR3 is CASSMPGDIQTNYGYTF.

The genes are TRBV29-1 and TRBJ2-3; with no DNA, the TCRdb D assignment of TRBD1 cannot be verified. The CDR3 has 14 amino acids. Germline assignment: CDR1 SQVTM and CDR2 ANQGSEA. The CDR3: CSARTGTLADTQYF.

The CDR3 spells CASSPFFAQGTTEAFF. The chain couples TRBV18 to TRBJ1-1; no DNA is available, so the TRBD1 call from TCRdb remains unchecked. The CDR3 totals 16 residues. Germline V CDR1 and CDR2: KGHSH, LQKENI.

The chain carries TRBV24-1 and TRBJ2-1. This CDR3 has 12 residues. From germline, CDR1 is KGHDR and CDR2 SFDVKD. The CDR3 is CATSELSSEQFF.

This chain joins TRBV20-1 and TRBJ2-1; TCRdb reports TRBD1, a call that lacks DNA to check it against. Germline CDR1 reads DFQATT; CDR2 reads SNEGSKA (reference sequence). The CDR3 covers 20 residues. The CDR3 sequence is CSASWGTGLTKKGGYNEQFF.

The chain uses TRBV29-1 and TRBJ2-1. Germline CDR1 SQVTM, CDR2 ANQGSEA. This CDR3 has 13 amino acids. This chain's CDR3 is CSVAGRLYNEQFF.

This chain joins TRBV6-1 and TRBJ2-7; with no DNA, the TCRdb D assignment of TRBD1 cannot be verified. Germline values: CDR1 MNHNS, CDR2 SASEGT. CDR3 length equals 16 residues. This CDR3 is CASSESPGGFFYEQYF.

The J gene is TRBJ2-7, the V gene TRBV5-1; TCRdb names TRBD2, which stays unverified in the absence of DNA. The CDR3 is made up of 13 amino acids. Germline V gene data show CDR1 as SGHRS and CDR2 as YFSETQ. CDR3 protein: CASSFQAGWEQYF. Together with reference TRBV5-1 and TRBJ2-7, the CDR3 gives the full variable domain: KAGVTQTPRYLIKTRGQQVTLSCSPISGHRSVSWYQQTPGQGLQFLFEYFSETQRNKGNFPGRFSGRQFSNSRSEMNVSTLELGDSALYLCASSFQAGWEQYFGPGTRLTVT.

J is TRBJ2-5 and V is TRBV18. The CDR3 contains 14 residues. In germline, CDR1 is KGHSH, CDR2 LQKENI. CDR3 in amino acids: CASSTGQTPETQYF.

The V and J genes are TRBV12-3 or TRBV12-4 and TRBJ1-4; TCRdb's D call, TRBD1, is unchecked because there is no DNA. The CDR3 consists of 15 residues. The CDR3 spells CASSRTGTGDEKLFF.

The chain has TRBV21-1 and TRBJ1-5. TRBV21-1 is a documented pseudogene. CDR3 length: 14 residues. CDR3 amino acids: CATSSQSLNQPQHF.

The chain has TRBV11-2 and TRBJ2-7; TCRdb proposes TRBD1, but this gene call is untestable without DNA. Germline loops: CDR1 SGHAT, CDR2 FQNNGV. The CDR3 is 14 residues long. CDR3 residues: CASSFSQQVYEQYF.

CDR3 protein: CASSFMGGLTDTQYF. This chain joins TRBV5-1 and TRBJ2-3; the D gene TCRdb calls, TRBD1, cannot be checked with no DNA. The germline CDR1 and CDR2 sequences are SGHRS and YFSETQ. CDR3 size: 15 residues.

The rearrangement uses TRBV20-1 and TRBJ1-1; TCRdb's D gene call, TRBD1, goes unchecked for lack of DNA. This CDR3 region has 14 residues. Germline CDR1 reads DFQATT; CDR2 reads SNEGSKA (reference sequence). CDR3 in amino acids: CSARDTRGNTEAFF.

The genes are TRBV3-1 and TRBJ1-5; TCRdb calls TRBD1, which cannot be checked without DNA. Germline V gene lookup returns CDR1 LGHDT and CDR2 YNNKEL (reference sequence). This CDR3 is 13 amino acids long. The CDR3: CASSQEGVGIQHF.

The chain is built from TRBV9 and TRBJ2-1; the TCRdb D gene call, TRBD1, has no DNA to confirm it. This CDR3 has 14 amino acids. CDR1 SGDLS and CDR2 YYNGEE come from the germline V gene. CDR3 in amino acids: CASSVPPLGGEQFF.

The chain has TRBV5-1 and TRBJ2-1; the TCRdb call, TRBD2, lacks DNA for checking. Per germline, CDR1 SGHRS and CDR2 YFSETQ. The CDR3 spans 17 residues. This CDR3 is CASSLEGHLSTYNEQFF. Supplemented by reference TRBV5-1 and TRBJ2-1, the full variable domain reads KAGVTQTPRYLIKTRGQQVTLSCSPISGHRSVSWYQQTPGQGLQFLFEYFSETQRNKGNFPGRFSGRQFSNSRSEMNVSTLELGDSALYLCASSLEGHLSTYNEQFFGPGTRLTVL.

The CDR3 reads CASGTGGLNQPQHF. The chain recombines TRBV2 with TRBJ1-5; the TCRdb call, TRBD1, lacks DNA for checking. Germline V CDR1 and CDR2: SNHLY, FYNNEI. The CDR3 has 14 residues.

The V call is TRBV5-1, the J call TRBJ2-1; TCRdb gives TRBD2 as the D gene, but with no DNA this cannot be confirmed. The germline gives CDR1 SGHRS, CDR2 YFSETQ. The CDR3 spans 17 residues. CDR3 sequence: CASSSGLAVHSYNEQFF.

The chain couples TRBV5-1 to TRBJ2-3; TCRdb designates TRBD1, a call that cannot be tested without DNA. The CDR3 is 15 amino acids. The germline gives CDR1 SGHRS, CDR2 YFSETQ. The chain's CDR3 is CASSLETGSPDTQYF.

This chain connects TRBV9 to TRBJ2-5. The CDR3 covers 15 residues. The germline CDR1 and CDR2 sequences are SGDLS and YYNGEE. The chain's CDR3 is CASSDDQIGQETQYF.

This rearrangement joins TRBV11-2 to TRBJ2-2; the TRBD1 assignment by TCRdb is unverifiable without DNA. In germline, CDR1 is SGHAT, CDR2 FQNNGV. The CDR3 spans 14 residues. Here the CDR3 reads CASSIRQGAGELFF.

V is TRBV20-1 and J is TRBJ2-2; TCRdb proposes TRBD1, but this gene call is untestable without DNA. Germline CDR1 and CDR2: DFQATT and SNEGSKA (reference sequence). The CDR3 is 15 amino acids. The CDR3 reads CSARDPGRGTGELFF.

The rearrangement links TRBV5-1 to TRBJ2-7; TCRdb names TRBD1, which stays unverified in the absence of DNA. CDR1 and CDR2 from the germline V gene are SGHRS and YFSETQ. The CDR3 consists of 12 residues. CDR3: CASSSPGPEQYF.

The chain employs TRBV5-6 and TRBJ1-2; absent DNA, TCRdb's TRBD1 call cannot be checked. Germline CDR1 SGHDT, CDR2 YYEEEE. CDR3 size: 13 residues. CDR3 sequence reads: CASSARQGDGYTF.